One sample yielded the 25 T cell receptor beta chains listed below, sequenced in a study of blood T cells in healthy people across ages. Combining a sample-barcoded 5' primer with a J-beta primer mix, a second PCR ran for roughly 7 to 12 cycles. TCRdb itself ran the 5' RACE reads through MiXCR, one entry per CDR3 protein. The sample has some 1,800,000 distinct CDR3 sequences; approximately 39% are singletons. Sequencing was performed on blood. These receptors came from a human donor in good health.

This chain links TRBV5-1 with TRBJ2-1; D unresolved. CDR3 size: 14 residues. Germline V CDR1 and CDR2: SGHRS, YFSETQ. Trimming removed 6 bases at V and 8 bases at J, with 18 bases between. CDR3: CASKPDSILDEQFF. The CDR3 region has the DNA TGCGCCAGCAAGCCCGACTCTATCCTGGATGAGCAGTTCTTC.

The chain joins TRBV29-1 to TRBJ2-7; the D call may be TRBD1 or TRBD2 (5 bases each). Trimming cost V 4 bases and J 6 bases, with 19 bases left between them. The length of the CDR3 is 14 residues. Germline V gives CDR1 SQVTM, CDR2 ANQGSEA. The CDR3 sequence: CSVVGASPRGEQYF. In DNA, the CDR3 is TGCAGCGTTGTCGGGGCCTCCCCCCGGGGCGAGCAGTACTTC.

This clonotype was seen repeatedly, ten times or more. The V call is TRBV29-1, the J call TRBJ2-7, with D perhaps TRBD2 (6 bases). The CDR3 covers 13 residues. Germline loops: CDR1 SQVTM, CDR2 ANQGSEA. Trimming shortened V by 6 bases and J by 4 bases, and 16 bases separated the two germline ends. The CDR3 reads CSVGWSGGYEQYF. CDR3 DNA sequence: TGCAGCGTGGGATGGTCAGGAGGGTACGAGCAGTACTTC.

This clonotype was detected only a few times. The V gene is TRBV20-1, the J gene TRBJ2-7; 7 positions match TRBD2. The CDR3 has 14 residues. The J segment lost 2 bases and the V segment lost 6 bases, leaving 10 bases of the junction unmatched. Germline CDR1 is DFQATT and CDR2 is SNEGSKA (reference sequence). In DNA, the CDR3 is TGCAGTGCCGTCAAACGGGGGGACCCCTACGAGCAGTACTTC. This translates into CSAVKRGDPYEQYF.

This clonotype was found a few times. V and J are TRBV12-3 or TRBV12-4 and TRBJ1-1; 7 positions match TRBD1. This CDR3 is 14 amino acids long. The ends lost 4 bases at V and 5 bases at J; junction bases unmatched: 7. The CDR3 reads CASSSLPGQTEAFF. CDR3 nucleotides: TGTGCCAGCAGTTCTCTCCCGGGACAGACTGAAGCTTTCTTT.

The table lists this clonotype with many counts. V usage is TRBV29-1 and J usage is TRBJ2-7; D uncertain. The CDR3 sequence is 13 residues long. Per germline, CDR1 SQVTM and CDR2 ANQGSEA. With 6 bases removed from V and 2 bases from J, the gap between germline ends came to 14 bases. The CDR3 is CSVGFGPAYEQYF. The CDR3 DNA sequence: TGCAGCGTAGGCTTCGGGCCTGCCTACGAGCAGTACTTC.

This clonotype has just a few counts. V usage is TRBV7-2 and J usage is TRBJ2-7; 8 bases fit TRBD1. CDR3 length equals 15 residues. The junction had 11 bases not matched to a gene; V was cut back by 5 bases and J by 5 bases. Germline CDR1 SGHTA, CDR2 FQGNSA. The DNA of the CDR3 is TGTGCCAGCAGCCCCAAAAGGACAGGGAGCGACGAGCAGTACTTC. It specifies CASSPKRTGSDEQYF.

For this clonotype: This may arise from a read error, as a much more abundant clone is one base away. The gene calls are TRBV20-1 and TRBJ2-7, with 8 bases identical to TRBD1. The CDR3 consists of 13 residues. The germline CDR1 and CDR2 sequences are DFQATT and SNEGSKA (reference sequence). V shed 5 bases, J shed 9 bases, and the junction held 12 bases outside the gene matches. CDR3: CSAANPGQVGQYF. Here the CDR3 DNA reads TGCAGTGCTGCCAACCCGGGACAGGTCGGGCAGTACTTC.

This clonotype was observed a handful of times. The CDR3 DNA follows: TGCAGCGTTGAAGGTTGGGGGCTTGGTGGCTACACCTTC. Encoded protein: CSVEGWGLGGYTF. The V gene is TRBV29-1, the J gene TRBJ1-2; TRBD1 might be the D (6 bases). Germline-derived CDR1 and CDR2 are SQVTM and ANQGSEA. The V end lost 1 base, the J end lost 7 bases, and 13 bases lay between the germline ends. The CDR3 sequence is 13 residues long.

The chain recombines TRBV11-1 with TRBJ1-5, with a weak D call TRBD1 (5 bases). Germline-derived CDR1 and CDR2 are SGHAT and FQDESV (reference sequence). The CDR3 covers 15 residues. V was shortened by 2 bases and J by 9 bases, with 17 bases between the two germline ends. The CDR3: CASSLCRDRQGPQHF. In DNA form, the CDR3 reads TGTGCCAGCAGCTTATGTCGGGACCGACAAGGGCCCCAGCATTTT.

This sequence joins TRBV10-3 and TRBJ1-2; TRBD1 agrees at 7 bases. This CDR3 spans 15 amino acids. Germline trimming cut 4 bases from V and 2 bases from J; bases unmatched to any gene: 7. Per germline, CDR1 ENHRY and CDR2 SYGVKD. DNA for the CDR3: TGTGCCATCAGTGGAGACAGGGCATGGAACTATGGCTACACCTTC. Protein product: CAISGDRAWNYGYTF.

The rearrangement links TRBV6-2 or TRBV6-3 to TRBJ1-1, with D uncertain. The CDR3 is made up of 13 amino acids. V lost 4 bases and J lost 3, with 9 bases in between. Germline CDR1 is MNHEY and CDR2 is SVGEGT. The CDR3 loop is CASSSIGYTEAFF. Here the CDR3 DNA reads TGTGCCAGCAGTTCGATAGGATACACTGAAGCTTTCTTT.

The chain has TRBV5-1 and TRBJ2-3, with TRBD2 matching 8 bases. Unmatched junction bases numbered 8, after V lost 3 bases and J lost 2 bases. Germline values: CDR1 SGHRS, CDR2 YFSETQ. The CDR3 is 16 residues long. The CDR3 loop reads CASSSGGAGATDTQYF. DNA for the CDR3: TGCGCCAGCAGCTCCGGAGGAGCGGGGGCCACAGATACGCAGTATTTT.

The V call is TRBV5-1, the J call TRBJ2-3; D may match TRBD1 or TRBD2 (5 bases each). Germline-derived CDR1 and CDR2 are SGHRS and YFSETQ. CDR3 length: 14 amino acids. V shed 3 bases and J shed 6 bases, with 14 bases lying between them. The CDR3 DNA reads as TGCGCCAGCAGCTCGGGGCCTCTGATGGATACGCAGTATTTT. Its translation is CASSSGPLMDTQYF.

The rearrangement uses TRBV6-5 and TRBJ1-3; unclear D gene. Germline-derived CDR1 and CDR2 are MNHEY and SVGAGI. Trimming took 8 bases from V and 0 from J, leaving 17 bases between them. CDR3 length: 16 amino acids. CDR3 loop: CASARGLTASGNTIYF. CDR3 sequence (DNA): TGTGCCAGCGCCCGTGGACTCACCGCCTCTGGAAACACCATATATTTT.

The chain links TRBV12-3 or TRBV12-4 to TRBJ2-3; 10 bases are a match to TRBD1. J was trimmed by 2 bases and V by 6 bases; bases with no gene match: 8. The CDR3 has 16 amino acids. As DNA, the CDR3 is TGTGCCAGCAGGAGCCGGGACAGGGGAGTCACAGATACGCAGTATTTT. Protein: CASRSRDRGVTDTQYF.

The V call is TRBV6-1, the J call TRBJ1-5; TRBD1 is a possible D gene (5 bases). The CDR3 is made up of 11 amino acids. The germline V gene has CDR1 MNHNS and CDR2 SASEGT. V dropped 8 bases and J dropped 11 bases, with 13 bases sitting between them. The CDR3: CASGSGRSQHF. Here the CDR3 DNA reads TGTGCCAGCGGGTCGGGGCGGTCCCAGCATTTT.

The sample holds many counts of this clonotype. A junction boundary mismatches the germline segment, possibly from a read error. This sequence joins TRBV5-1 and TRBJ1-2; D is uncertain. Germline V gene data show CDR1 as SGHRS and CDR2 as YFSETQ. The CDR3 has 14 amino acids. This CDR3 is CASSLEGGNYGYTF. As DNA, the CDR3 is TGTGCCAGCAGCCTAGAAGGTGGTAACTATGGCTACACCTTC.

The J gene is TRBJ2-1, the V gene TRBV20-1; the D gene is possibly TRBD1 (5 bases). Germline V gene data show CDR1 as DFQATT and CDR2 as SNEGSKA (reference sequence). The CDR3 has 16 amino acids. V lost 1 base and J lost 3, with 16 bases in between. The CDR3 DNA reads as TGCAGTGCTAGAGGAATCCCCCCTAGGGGCTACAATGAGCAGTTCTTC. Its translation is CSARGIPPRGYNEQFF.

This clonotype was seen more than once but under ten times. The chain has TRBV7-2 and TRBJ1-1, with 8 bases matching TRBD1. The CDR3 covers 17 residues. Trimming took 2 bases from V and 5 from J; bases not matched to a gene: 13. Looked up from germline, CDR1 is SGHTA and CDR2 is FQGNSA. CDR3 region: CASSLKYGTGGDTEAFF. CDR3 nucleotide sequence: TGTGCCAGCAGCTTAAAGTATGGTACAGGGGGGGATACTGAAGCTTTCTTT.

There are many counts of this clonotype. CDR3 sequence (DNA): TGCGCCAGCAGCCAAGGGCGGGGGGGCCTTTCAGTAGGTTACAATGAGCAGTTCTTC. As protein: CASSQGRGGLSVGYNEQFF. This chain links TRBV4-1 with TRBJ2-1, with TRBD2 identical over 9 bases. CDR1 MGHRA and CDR2 YSYEKL come from the germline V gene. Losses at the gene ends were 1 base for V and 4 bases for J; bases not matched to a gene: 14. This CDR3 comprises 19 residues.

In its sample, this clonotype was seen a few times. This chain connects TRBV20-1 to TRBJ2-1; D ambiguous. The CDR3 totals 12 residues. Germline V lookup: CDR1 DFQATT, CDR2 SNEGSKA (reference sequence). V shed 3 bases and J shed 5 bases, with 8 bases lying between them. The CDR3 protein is CSASSWDNEQFF. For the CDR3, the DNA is TGCAGTGCTAGTAGTTGGGACAATGAGCAGTTCTTC.

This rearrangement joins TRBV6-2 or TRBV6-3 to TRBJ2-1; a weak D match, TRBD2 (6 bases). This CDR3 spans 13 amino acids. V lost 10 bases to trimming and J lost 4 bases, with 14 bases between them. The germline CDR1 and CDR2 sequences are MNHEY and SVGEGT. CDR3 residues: CATLGGTYNEQFF. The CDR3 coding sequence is TGTGCCACCCTGGGGGGTACTTACAATGAGCAGTTCTTC.

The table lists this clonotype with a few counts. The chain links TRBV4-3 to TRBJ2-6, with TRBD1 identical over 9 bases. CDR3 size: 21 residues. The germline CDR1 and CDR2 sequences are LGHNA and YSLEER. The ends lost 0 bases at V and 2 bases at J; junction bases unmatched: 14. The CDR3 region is CASSQDPPVGDRVAGANVLTF. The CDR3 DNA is TGCGCCAGCAGCCAAGATCCCCCGGTAGGGGACAGGGTAGCTGGGGCCAACGTCCTGACTTTC.

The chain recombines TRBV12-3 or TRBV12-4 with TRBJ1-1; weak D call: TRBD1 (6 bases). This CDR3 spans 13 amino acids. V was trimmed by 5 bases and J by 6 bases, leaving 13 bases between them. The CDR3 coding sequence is TGTGCCAGCAGTATAATCAGGGGAGCTGAAGCTTTCTTT. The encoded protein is CASSIIRGAEAFF.